This T cell receptor beta chain was captured by sequencing in a study of CXCR3-negative and CXCR3-positive naive CD8 T cells. Study-wide results and limits: The TRB CDR3s that CXCR3-positive naive cells carried were more hydrophobic than those of CXCR3-negative naive cells.

TRB cDNA libraries were made by UMI-labeled 5' RACE. No DNA is given; TCRdb re-called the 5' RACE reads and lists each CDR3 protein once. The table lists around 110,000 distinct CDR3 sequences, with 0.38% in the top ten. The CDR3 runs 15 residues. Triplicate roughly 320,000-cell sorts were made of each CD8+ T cell subset. About this clonotype: What it recognizes is unknown.

V gene TRBV12-3 or TRBV12-4 combines with J gene TRBJ1-2. The sequence was obtained from a human donor in good health. Some clones in this sample may be carry-over from other donors' samples. Material for sequencing was naive CXCR3+ CD8+ T cells from blood. Subset: CD45RO-CCR7+CD27+CD95- naive CD8+ T cells expressing CXCR3 (TNR3+). CDR3 region: CASSLGYGANYGYTF.